These T cell receptor beta chains were read from a single sample in a study of vaccination and CD4 T cells after COVID-19. No antigen is known for these receptors. TCRdb processed the PCR reads anew with MiXCR; each CDR3 protein has one entry. Of 15,000 or so distinct CDR3 sequences in the sample, around 48% are singletons; the top ten hold more than 7%. Sequencing input: CD4+ T cells from blood, cultured in vitro. The receptor set was obtained from a human donor who had recovered from COVID-19. Each CDR3 is given with its conserved first and last residue. The D gene is left open where the match is weak. Clone size appears in some rows only: once, few, many, or a class for an expanded clone.

j_gene | v_gene | d_gene | abundance | CDR3aa | CDR3nt
TRBJ2-7 | TRBV7-9 | NA | NA | CASSLVRGIRDEQYF | TGTGCCAGCAGCTTAGTTCGGGGAATTCGCGACGAGCAGTACTTC
TRBJ1-1 | TRBV7-3 | TRBD1 | NA | CASSSTGGAGAFF | TGTGCCAGCAGCTCGACAGGGGGCGCTGGGGCTTTCTTT
TRBJ1-5 | TRBV28 | TRBD1 | NA | CASSRDSNFRSQHF | TGTGCCAGCAGTAGGGACAGCAACTTTAGGTCCCAGCATTTT
TRBJ2-1 | TRBV4-2 | TRBD1 | few | CASSYNRGNEQFF | TGTGCCAGCAGCTATAACAGGGGGAATGAGCAGTTCTTC
TRBJ1-5 | TRBV19 | NA | NA | CASSLLNQPQHF | TGTGCCAGTAGTCTACTTAATCAGCCCCAGCATTTT
TRBJ1-2 | TRBV19 | NA | NA | CASREQGRNGYTF | TGTGCCAGTAGGGAACAGGGAAGGAACGGCTACACCTTC
TRBJ2-6 | TRBV5-1 | NA | once | CASSPRTNGANVLTF | TGCGCCAGCAGCCCTCGGACAAACGGGGCCAACGTCCTGACTTTC
TRBJ1-6 | TRBV5-1 | NA | NA | CASSLDTPGSNNSPLHF | TGCGCCAGCAGCTTGGATACTCCAGGTTCAAACAACTCACCCCTCCACTTT
TRBJ2-2 | TRBV2 | NA | large | CASKGHATGELFF | TGTGCCAGCAAGGGACACGCCACCGGGGAGCTGTTTTTT
TRBJ2-7 | TRBV6-1 | NA | NA | CASGRTEVREIRTYEQYF | TGTGCCAGCGGCCGGACCGAGGTTAGGGAGATTAGGACCTACGAGCAGTACTTC
TRBJ1-5 | TRBV19 | NA | NA | CASSIGQGNFQPQHF | TGTGCCAGTAGTATTGGTCAGGGGAACTTTCAGCCCCAGCATTTT
TRBJ2-1 | TRBV10-1 | TRBD2 | few | CASSDGGRASYNEQFF | TGCGCCAGCAGTGACGGCGGGAGGGCCTCCTACAATGAGCAGTTCTTC
TRBJ2-2 | TRBV20-1 | NA | NA | CSARDRTANTGELFF | TGCAGTGCTAGAGACCGGACAGCGAACACCGGGGAGCTGTTTTTT
TRBJ1-1 | TRBV20-1 | NA | NA | CSAPENTEAFF | TGCAGTGCTCCCGAGAACACTGAAGCTTTCTTT
TRBJ2-1 | TRBV7-6 | TRBD1 | NA | CADRGRETPQYNEQFF | TGTGCTGACAGGGGGCGGGAAACCCCTCAATACAATGAGCAGTTCTTC
TRBJ1-1 | TRBV12-3/TRBV12-4 | NA | NA | CASSLRGGAFF | TGTGCCAGCAGTTTACGCGGTGGGGCTTTCTTT
TRBJ1-2 | TRBV20-1 | TRBD1 | NA | CSASGDRDGYTF | TGCAGTGCTAGTGGGGACAGGGACGGCTACACCTTC
TRBJ2-1 | TRBV12-3/TRBV12-4 | TRBD2 | NA | CASSFSGLAGGGQFF | TGTGCCAGCAGTTTCTCCGGACTAGCGGGAGGGGGTCAGTTCTTC
TRBJ1-6 | TRBV6-1 | NA | NA | CASSLNRGISNSPLHF | TGTGCCAGCAGTCTCAACCGGGGTATTAGTAATTCACCCCTCCACTTT
TRBJ1-1 | TRBV12-3/TRBV12-4 | TRBD1 | NA | CASSLGTGGLSAFF | TGTGCCAGCAGTTTAGGGACAGGGGGATTGAGTGCTTTCTTT
TRBJ1-1 | TRBV9 | NA | once | CASSVSPNTEAFF | TGTGCCAGCAGCGTAAGTCCGAACACTGAAGCTTTCTTT
TRBJ2-3 | TRBV25-1 | NA | NA | CASSESRDSRTDTQYF | TGTGCCAGCAGTGAGAGCCGGGACTCACGTACAGATACGCAGTATTTT
TRBJ2-2 | TRBV2 | NA | few | CASSYPNTGELFF | TGTGCCAGCAGCTACCCGAACACCGGGGAGCTGTTTTTT
TRBJ1-6 | TRBV19 | NA | few | CASSIDRNSPLHF | TGTGCCAGTAGTATAGACCGAAATTCACCCCTCCACTTT
TRBJ1-5 | TRBV19 | NA | NA | CATRVTGAPGQPQHF | TGTGCCACCAGAGTAACGGGGGCCCCGGGACAGCCCCAGCATTTT
TRBJ1-2 | TRBV24-1 | NA | NA | CATSDPLKGYTF | TGTGCCACCAGTGATCCCCTTAAGGGCTACACCTTC
TRBJ2-1 | TRBV5-1 | NA | few | CASSLGGSWTDEQFF | TGCGCCAGCAGCTTGGGAGGGAGTTGGACGGATGAGCAGTTCTTC
TRBJ1-4 | TRBV28 | TRBD1 | NA | CASTITGQGNEKLFF | TGTGCCAGCACAATTACGGGACAGGGGAATGAAAAACTGTTTTTT
TRBJ2-7 | TRBV7-2 | TRBD1 | once | CASSLKTGGPYEQYF | TGTGCCAGCAGCTTAAAGACAGGGGGCCCCTACGAGCAGTACTTC
TRBJ1-5 | TRBV9 | NA | NA | CASSVEVLGNQPQHF | TGTGCCAGCAGCGTAGAGGTTTTAGGCAATCAGCCCCAGCATTTT
TRBJ2-3 | TRBV20-1 | NA | NA | CSASGTVLTDTQYF | TGCAGTGCTAGCGGAACTGTCCTCACAGATACGCAGTATTTT
TRBJ2-5 | TRBV5-1 | TRBD1 | NA | CASQLQGRETQYF | TGCGCCAGCCAGTTACAGGGGCGAGAGACCCAGTACTTC
TRBJ2-5 | TRBV20-1 | NA | NA | CSARIPTGRGQETQYF | TGCAGTGCTAGGATTCCCACCGGCCGGGGGCAAGAGACCCAGTACTTC
TRBJ1-1 | TRBV2 | NA | NA | CASSEVTEAFF | TGTGCCAGCAGTGAAGTCACTGAAGCTTTCTTT
TRBJ2-7 | TRBV20-1 | NA | NA | CSARDPGDEQYF | TGCAGTGCTAGAGATCCGGGGGACGAGCAGTACTTC
TRBJ2-5 | TRBV24-1 | NA | NA | CASAGTPETQYF | TGTGCCTCAGCCGGGACACCAGAGACCCAGTACTTC
TRBJ2-1 | TRBV30 | TRBD2 | few | CAWSVRLAGDNEQFF | TGTGCCTGGAGTGTTCGATTAGCGGGAGACAATGAGCAGTTCTTC
TRBJ2-3 | TRBV6-1 | TRBD2 | NA | CATSTSGSTDTQYF | TGTGCCACTTCGACTAGCGGCAGCACAGATACGCAGTATTTT
TRBJ1-2 | TRBV20-1 | NA | NA | CSARDGRMNYGYTF | TGCAGTGCTAGAGACGGACGGATGAACTATGGCTACACCTTC
TRBJ1-2 | TRBV7-3 | NA | NA | CASSSGGNYGYTF | TGTGCCAGCAGCTCTGGAGGGAACTATGGCTACACCTTC
TRBJ2-7 | TRBV20-1 | NA | NA | CSASLAFSHEQYF | TGCAGTGCTAGTTTAGCCTTTAGCCACGAGCAGTACTTC
TRBJ1-2 | TRBV5-4 | NA | NA | CASSSWGRGYGYTF | TGTGCCAGCAGCTCCTGGGGGCGCGGCTATGGCTACACCTTC
TRBJ1-2 | TRBV15 | NA | NA | CATSRGGNLALNYGYTF | TGTGCCACCAGCAGAGGAGGAAATCTGGCCCTTAACTATGGCTACACCTTC
TRBJ1-5 | TRBV19 | NA | few | CASTGHNSNQPQHF | TGTGCCAGTACGGGACACAATAGCAATCAGCCCCAGCATTTT
TRBJ1-2 | TRBV28 | NA | once | CASSSLPYGYTF | TGTGCCAGCAGTTCCCTCCCATATGGCTACACCTTC
TRBJ1-4 | TRBV19 | NA | few | CASSISTNEKLFF | TGTGCCAGTAGTATCTCAACTAATGAAAAACTGTTTTTT
TRBJ1-5 | TRBV20-1 | NA | NA | CSASRDDNSNQPQHF | TGCAGTGCTAGCCGGGACGACAATAGCAATCAGCCCCAGCATTTT
TRBJ2-5 | TRBV21-1 | NA | NA | CASRNWWDGETQYF | TGTGCCAGCAGGAATTGGTGGGATGGGGAGACCCAGTACTTC
TRBJ2-5 | TRBV5-1 | TRBD1 | NA | CASSPGTAQETQYF | TGCGCCAGCAGCCCCGGGACAGCTCAAGAGACCCAGTACTTC
TRBJ2-1 | TRBV12-3/TRBV12-4 | NA | NA | CASSGTPSYNEQFF | TGTGCCAGCAGCGGGACTCCCTCCTACAATGAGCAGTTCTTC
TRBJ2-5 | TRBV6-1 | TRBD2 | once | CASQGLAGVPETQYF | TGTGCCAGTCAGGGACTAGCAGGGGTTCCAGAGACCCAGTACTTC
TRBJ2-3 | TRBV20-1 | TRBD2 | NA | CSALKVASGSTDTQYF | TGCAGTGCCCTGAAGGTAGCGAGCGGGAGTACAGATACGCAGTATTTT
TRBJ2-5 | TRBV10-3 | TRBD2 | NA | CAIRGEGRGETQYF | TGTGCCATCAGGGGGGAGGGGAGAGGAGAGACCCAGTACTTC
TRBJ1-5 | TRBV2 | NA | NA | CASSEVTGYQPQHF | TGTGCCAGCAGTGAAGTAACAGGGTATCAGCCCCAGCATTTT
TRBJ1-1 | TRBV27 | TRBD1 | few | CASSIYRGPGNTEAFF | TGTGCCAGCAGTATCTACAGGGGGCCAGGGAACACTGAAGCTTTCTTT
TRBJ2-7 | TRBV6-1 | TRBD2 | NA | CASSTITGLAGTIYEQYF | TGTGCCAGCAGTACCATAACCGGACTAGCGGGAACGATCTACGAGCAGTACTTC
TRBJ1-5 | TRBV7-2 | NA | NA | CASSPYPNSNQPQHF | TGTGCCAGCAGCCCTTACCCCAATAGCAATCAGCCCCAGCATTTT
TRBJ1-1 | TRBV19 | TRBD1 | NA | CASRTGQLAMNTEAFF | TGTGCCAGTAGGACGGGACAGCTAGCCATGAACACTGAAGCTTTCTTT
TRBJ1-5 | TRBV20-1 | NA | NA | CSVRTDYSNQPQHF | TGCAGTGTCCGGACCGACTATAGCAATCAGCCCCAGCATTTT